One and the same sample provided the 10 T cell receptor beta chains below, sequenced in a study of cytomegalovirus exposure and HLA in healthy donors. The protocol was immunoSEQ multiplex PCR, while the TCRdb copy is restricted to in-frame clones and leaves out a portion. This table holds some 68,000 clones, roughly 96% found once. Sample: PBMCs. These TCRs come from a man aged 18-30 years in good health and CMV-seronegative.

This chain joins TRBV7-9 and TRBJ1-1; possible D gene TRBD1, 5 bases. CDR3 length equals 16 residues. From germline, CDR1 is SEHNR and CDR2 FQNEAQ (reference sequence). V was clipped by 1 base and J by 4 bases, with 16 bases between them. CDR3 in amino acids: CASSLGQGNVVTEAFF. For the CDR3, the DNA is TGTGCCAGCAGCTTAGGGCAGGGAAATGTAGTCACTGAAGCTTTCTTT.

As regards this clone: One junction end does not reproduce the germline sequence, and a read error may be involved. This chain uses TRBV19 with TRBJ2-4; 8 bases align to TRBD2. The CDR3 contains 14 residues. Germline V gene sequence: CDR1 LNHDA, CDR2 SQIVND (reference sequence). In nucleotides, the CDR3 is TGTGCCAGTAGTATGGAGTCTAGCGGGCGATCAAGTTCGTTC. It yields the protein CASSMESSGRSSSF.

The chain carries TRBV10-3 and TRBJ2-1, with 9 bases fitting TRBD2. The junction had 12 bases not matched to a gene; V was cut back by 10 bases and J by 5 bases. The V gene's germline CDR1 is ENHRY and CDR2 SYGVKD. This CDR3 has 15 residues. CDR3 amino acids: CATRSPASGDNEQFF. Written as DNA, the CDR3 is TGTGCCACACGTAGCCCAGCTAGCGGGGACAATGAGCAGTTCTTC.

This rearrangement joins TRBV10-3 to TRBJ2-5; TRBD2 aligns across 7 bases. Germline CDR1 is ENHRY and CDR2 is SYGVKD. The CDR3 is made up of 18 amino acids. The junction had 14 bases not matched to a gene; V was cut back by 0 bases and J by 4 bases. The CDR3 bases are TGTGCCATCAGTGAGTCCTATACCACGACTGGGAGGGGAGAGACCCAGTACTTC. The encoded protein is CAISESYTTTGRGETQYF.

CDR3 region: CASSQGRGKGEKLFF. DNA for the CDR3: TGTGCCAGCAGCCAGGGGCGGGGGAAAGGTGAAAAACTGTTTTTT. The chain has TRBV4-2 and TRBJ1-4; weak D call: TRBD1 (5 bases). The CDR3 spans 15 residues. CDR1 is LGHNA and CDR2 is YNFKEQ in the germline V gene. The germline V and J ends were trimmed by 3 bases and 7 bases, with 15 bases remaining between them.

This chain uses TRBV15 with TRBJ2-1; 8 bases map to TRBD2. This CDR3 has 18 amino acids. V shed 0 bases, J shed 10 bases, and the junction held 17 bases outside the gene matches. Germline V gene sequence: CDR1 LNHNV, CDR2 YYDKDF (reference sequence). The CDR3 bases are TGTGCCACCAGCAGAGAAACGGCGTTGGTAGCGGGATGGGTGGAGCAGTTCTTC. Its protein is CATSRETALVAGWVEQFF.

The chain employs TRBV12-5 and TRBJ2-1; a weak D match, TRBD2 (5 bases). The CDR3 contains 17 residues. Germline V gene sequence: CDR1 LGHNT, CDR2 FRNRAP. V shed 3 bases and J shed 0 bases, with 15 bases lying between them. The CDR3 region is CASGFPGLSSSYNEQFF. The DNA for the CDR3 is TGTGCTAGTGGTTTCCCTGGACTTTCAAGCTCCTACAATGAGCAGTTCTTC. The full variable domain, completed using reference TRBV12-5 and TRBJ2-1, is DARVTQTPRHKVTEMGQEVTMRCQPILGHNTVFWYRQTMMQGLELLAYFRNRAPLDDSGMPKDRFSAEMPDATLATLKIQPSEPRDSAVYFCASGFPGLSSSYNEQFFGPGTRLTVL.

The genes are TRBV4-2 and TRBJ2-7, with D maybe TRBD1 (6 bases). V lost 0 bases and J 0 bases, leaving 9 bases between the germline ends. CDR1 and CDR2 from the germline V gene are LGHNA and YNFKEQ. The CDR3 contains 15 residues. The CDR3 reads CASSQEVGGSYEQYF. Written as DNA, the CDR3 is TGTGCCAGCAGCCAAGAAGTAGGGGGCTCCTACGAGCAGTACTTC.

The chain uses TRBV27 and TRBJ2-6; TRBD1 is a possible D gene (6 bases). The germline V gene encodes CDR1 MNHEY and CDR2 SMNVEV (reference sequence). The CDR3 sequence is 18 residues long. V dropped 4 bases and J dropped 3 bases, with 19 bases sitting between them. Here the CDR3 DNA reads TGTGCCAGCAGTTCCCATGACAGGCTGTTATTTGGGGCCAACGTCCTGACTTTC. Its protein is CASSSHDRLLFGANVLTF.

The V call is TRBV28, the J call TRBJ1-2; TRBD1 matches at 8 bases. The germline gives CDR1 MDHEN, CDR2 SYDVKM. Trimming took 7 bases from V and 7 from J; bases not matched to a gene: 8. The CDR3 totals 13 residues. The CDR3 sequence: CASTDRGRGGYTF. In nucleotides, the CDR3 is TGTGCCAGCACCGACAGGGGTAGAGGTGGCTACACCTTC.